This TCR beta chain is drawn from a study of CD8 T cells in ankylosing spondylitis. Notes on the study in general: Clones linked to disease, bearing a CD8+ phenotype, were relatively rare in peripheral blood. Several highly homologous variants made up a TCR beta motif, and this motif appeared characteristic of ankylosing spondylitis blood. Matched ankylosing spondylitis synovial fluid reportedly contained a significantly enriched population of disease-linked clones.

Turning to this clonotype: Its antigen is as yet unknown.

Germline loops: CDR1 DFQATT, CDR2 SNEGSKA (reference sequence). There are 11 residues in the CDR3. V was trimmed by 2 bases and J by 6 bases, leaving 8 bases between them. 5'-RACE, quantitative and with molecular barcodes, yielded the TCR beta libraries. TCRdb called the 5' RACE reads again in MiXCR, with one record for every CDR3 protein. The sample lists just under 550,000 distinct CDR3 sequences; approximately 11% were seen once. The chain couples TRBV20-1 to TRBJ2-7; D is undetermined. Sequencing used blood, either unsorted or a sorted T cell fraction (not recorded which). This receptor was identified in a male donor with ankylosing spondylitis. The CDR3 loop reads CSARSALEQYF. Here the CDR3 DNA reads TGCAGTGCTAGATCCGCCCTCGAGCAGTACTTC.